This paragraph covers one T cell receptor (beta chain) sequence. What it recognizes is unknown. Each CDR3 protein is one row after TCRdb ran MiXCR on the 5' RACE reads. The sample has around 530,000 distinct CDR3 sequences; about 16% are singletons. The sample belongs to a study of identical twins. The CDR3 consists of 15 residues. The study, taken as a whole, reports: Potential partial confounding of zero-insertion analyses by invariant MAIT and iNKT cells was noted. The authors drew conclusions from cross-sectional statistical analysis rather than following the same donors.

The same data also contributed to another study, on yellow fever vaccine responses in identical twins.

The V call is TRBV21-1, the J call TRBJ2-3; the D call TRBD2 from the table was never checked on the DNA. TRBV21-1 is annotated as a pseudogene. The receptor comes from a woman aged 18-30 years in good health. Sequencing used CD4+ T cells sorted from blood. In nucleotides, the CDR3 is TGTGCCAGCAGCAAAAGTACTAGAGCCACAGATACGCAGTATTTT. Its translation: CASSKSTRATDTQYF.